These 23 T cell receptor beta chains were sequenced from one sample in a study of T cell changes during pregnancy in multiple sclerosis. Assay used: immunoSEQ multiplex PCR; TCRdb lists only in-frame clones, some missing. The sample holds roughly 110,000 clones, just under 95% seen once. The sample was peripheral blood, taken in the third trimester of pregnancy. Receptors originate from a female donor in good health, enrolled as a control in a pregnancy study.

This rearrangement joins TRBV27 to TRBJ2-7, with TRBD1 as a possible D gene (6 bases). The CDR3 is 14 residues long. Trimming shortened V by 2 bases and J by 0 bases, and 8 bases separated the two germline ends. Germline V gene lookup returns CDR1 MNHEY and CDR2 SMNVEV (reference sequence). The CDR3 nucleotides are TGTGCCAGCAGTTTAGACAGGAGCTCCTACGAGCAGTACTTC. It yields the protein CASSLDRSSYEQYF.

The chain couples TRBV19 to TRBJ2-1; no clear D. Germline CDR1 reads LNHDA; CDR2 reads SQIVND (reference sequence). This CDR3 contains 14 residues. The V end was cut by 7 bases, the J end by 7 bases, with 17 bases between. The CDR3 DNA is TGTGCCAGTAATGGGCCAGTTGGTAGGAATGAGCAGTTCTTC. Its translation: CASNGPVGRNEQFF.

The V gene is TRBV5-4, the J gene TRBJ2-1; 13 nucleotides line up with TRBD2. CDR1 SGHNT and CDR2 YYREEE come from the germline V gene (reference sequence). Trimming removed 3 bases from V and 7 bases from J; junction bases left unmatched: 4. This CDR3 spans 15 amino acids. CDR3 amino acids: CASSSGTSGINEQFF. DNA of the CDR3: TGTGCCAGCAGCTCTGGGACTAGCGGGATAAATGAGCAGTTCTTC.

The CDR3 loop reads CASRGTGDYNEQFF. In nucleotides, the CDR3 is TGTGCCAGTAGAGGGACAGGAGATTACAATGAGCAGTTCTTC. The V and J genes are TRBV19 and TRBJ2-1; TRBD1 aligns across 8 bases. CDR3 size: 14 residues. Trimming at V came to 6 bases and at J to 4 bases, leaving 5 bases not matched to a gene. Per the germline V gene, CDR1 is LNHDA and CDR2 is SQIVND (reference sequence).

J is TRBJ1-1 and V is TRBV7-9; D perhaps matches TRBD1 (6 bases). This CDR3 comprises 15 residues. CDR1 is SEHNR, CDR2 FQNEAQ, per germline (reference sequence). The V end lost 6 bases, the J end lost 5 bases, and 19 bases lay between the germline ends. The DNA for the CDR3 is TGTGCCAGCAGGCCGGCGGGGGGGCTACTAACTGAAGCTTTCTTT. Its protein product is CASRPAGGLLTEAFF.

This chain links TRBV6-1 with TRBJ2-3; a possible D gene is TRBD1 (6 bases). The germline CDR1 and CDR2 sequences are MNHNS and SASEGT. Trimming stripped 1 base from V and 3 bases from J, with 14 bases between. This CDR3 is 16 amino acids long. The CDR3 DNA sequence: TGTGCCAGCAGTGAAGAGGCAGGGGCGTGGACAGATACGCAGTATTTT. Translation: CASSEEAGAWTDTQYF.

The rearrangement links TRBV10-3 to TRBJ2-5; 8 nucleotides line up with TRBD1. V lost 7 bases, J lost 4 bases, and 11 bases stayed unmatched. Per germline, CDR1 ENHRY and CDR2 SYGVKD. The CDR3 runs 15 residues. The CDR3 reads CAIKPSDRGSETQYF. The CDR3 coding sequence is TGTGCCATCAAACCCTCCGACAGGGGCTCAGAGACCCAGTACTTC.

The chain uses TRBV2 and TRBJ1-2, with unresolved D. Trimming cost V 7 bases and J 3 bases, with 9 bases left between them. The CDR3 contains 12 residues. Germline V gene sequence: CDR1 SNHLY, CDR2 FYNNEI. The DNA for the CDR3 is TGTGCCAGCAACGAGGCCTACTATGGCTACACCTTC. It codes for CASNEAYYGYTF. Drawing the rest from reference TRBV2 and TRBJ1-2, the complete variable domain is EPEVTQTPSHQVTQMGQEVILRCVPISNHLYFYWYRQILGQKVEFLVSFYNNEISEKSEIFDDQFSVERPDGSNFTLKIRSTKLEDSAMYFCASNEAYYGYTFGSGTRLTVV.

The chain links TRBV25-1 to TRBJ1-1; D is uncertain. The CDR3 spans 13 residues. V lost 6 bases and J lost 1, with 9 bases in between. Germline-derived CDR1 and CDR2 are MGHDK and SYGVNS. CDR3 sequence: CASSGPGNTEAFF. The CDR3 coding sequence is TGTGCCAGCAGCGGCCCAGGGAACACTGAAGCTTTCTTT.

This chain links TRBV19 with TRBJ2-3; weak D call: TRBD2 (5 bases). With 5 bases removed from V and 2 bases from J, the gap between germline ends came to 11 bases. Germline values: CDR1 LNHDA, CDR2 SQIVND (reference sequence). This CDR3 spans 14 amino acids. CDR3 nucleotides: TGTGCCAGTAGTGTTGAGAGGGCCACAGATACGCAGTATTTT. It encodes CASSVERATDTQYF.

This clone has just one count. The chain employs TRBV5-8 and TRBJ2-5, with TRBD1 matching over 9 bases. CDR3 length: 14 residues. Germline CDR1 and CDR2: SGHTS and YDEGEE. After removal of 4 bases from V and 4 bases from J, the junction contained 5 bases not matched to a gene. DNA of the CDR3: TGTGCCAGCAGCCTCCGGGACAGGGCAGAGACCCAGTACTTC. This sequence encodes CASSLRDRAETQYF. Full variable domain (missing parts from reference TRBV5-8 and TRBJ2-5): EAGVTQSPTHLIKTRGQQATLRCSPISGHTSVYWYQQALGLGLQFLLWYDEGEERNRGNFPPRFSGRQFPNYSSELNVNALELEDSALYLCASSLRDRAETQYFGPGTRLLVL.

The genes are TRBV19 and TRBJ1-1, with D hard to call. Germline CDR1 is LNHDA and CDR2 is SQIVND (reference sequence). CDR3 length: 13 residues. V dropped 5 bases and J dropped 2 bases, with 9 bases sitting between them. The CDR3 loop reads CASSSQTNTEAFF. CDR3 coding DNA: TGTGCCAGTAGTTCACAGACCAACACTGAAGCTTTCTTT.

The CDR3 is CASRSGGNSPLHF. CDR3 bases: TGTGCCAGCAGGTCGGGGGGTAATTCACCCCTCCACTTT. The chain carries TRBV6-5 and TRBJ1-6; tentatively, D is TRBD1 (5 bases). V shed 6 bases and J shed 6 bases, with 9 bases lying between them. The V gene's germline CDR1 is MNHEY and CDR2 SVGAGI. The CDR3 totals 13 residues.

This chain connects TRBV28 to TRBJ1-6, with a possible D match to TRBD1 (5 bases). Germline V gene data show CDR1 as MDHEN and CDR2 as SYDVKM. There are 16 residues in the CDR3. V was cut by 2 bases and J by 0 bases, with 8 bases left in between. The CDR3 nucleotides are TGTGCCAGCAGTTTACCCCAGGGCTCCTATAATTCACCCCTCCACTTT. Residues: CASSLPQGSYNSPLHF.

The chain uses TRBV7-3 and TRBJ2-1, with D hard to call. V lost 1 base and J 0 bases, leaving 7 bases between the germline ends. Per germline, CDR1 SGHTA and CDR2 FQGTGA. The CDR3 has 15 amino acids. Written as DNA, the CDR3 is TGTGCCAGCAGCTTAATAAGGAGCTCCTACAATGAGCAGTTCTTC. Translated, it gives CASSLIRSSYNEQFF. Full variable domain (missing parts from reference TRBV7-3 and TRBJ2-1): GAGVSQTPSNKVTEKGKYVELRCDPISGHTALYWYRQSLGQGPEFLIYFQGTGAADDSGLPNDRFFAVRPEGSVSTLKIQRTERGDSAVYLCASSLIRSSYNEQFFGPGTRLTVL.

A note on this clone: The identical CDR3 is also encoded by other nucleotide sequences in the sample. The CDR3, as DNA: TGTGCCAGTAGTATAGGCGGGGGAACAGATACGCAGTATTTT. This gives the protein CASSIGGGTDTQYF. The chain employs TRBV19 and TRBJ2-3; 7 bases fit TRBD2. Germline V gives CDR1 LNHDA, CDR2 SQIVND (reference sequence). This CDR3 has 14 amino acids. J was trimmed by 3 bases and V by 1 base; bases with no gene match: 1.

This rearrangement joins TRBV7-2 to TRBJ1-5; D gene uncertain. Germline assignment: CDR1 SGHTA and CDR2 FQGNSA. The CDR3 consists of 13 residues. The ends were cut back, 3 bases at V and 4 bases at J, with 7 bases in the middle. Here the CDR3 DNA reads TGTGCCAGCAGCTTTGGCCCGAATCAGCCCCAGCATTTT. Translated, it gives CASSFGPNQPQHF.

The chain employs TRBV27 and TRBJ2-1; 8 nucleotides line up with TRBD1. The germline V gene encodes CDR1 MNHEY and CDR2 SMNVEV (reference sequence). This CDR3 has 13 residues. J was trimmed by 6 bases and V by 6 bases; bases with no gene match: 4. This chain's CDR3 is CASSLDRVNEQFF. CDR3 DNA: TGTGCCAGCAGCTTGGACAGGGTCAATGAGCAGTTCTTC.

The chain employs TRBV7-9 and TRBJ2-7; a possible D gene is TRBD2 (5 bases). Germline V gene data show CDR1 as SEHNR and CDR2 as FQNEAQ (reference sequence). V was shortened by 4 bases and J by 2 bases, with 9 bases between the two germline ends. The CDR3 is made up of 13 amino acids. CDR3 residues: CASSSELAYEQYF. The DNA of the CDR3 is TGTGCCAGCAGCTCCGAACTAGCCTACGAGCAGTACTTC.

The V call is TRBV2, the J call TRBJ1-6; TRBD1 matches 9 bases. V lost 4 bases, J lost 2 bases, and 3 bases stayed unmatched. Germline V gives CDR1 SNHLY, CDR2 FYNNEI. CDR3 length: 16 residues. For the CDR3, the DNA is TGTGCCAGCAGTGGGACAGGGGCACCCTATAATTCACCCCTCCACTTT. Amino acid sequence: CASSGTGAPYNSPLHF.

V and J are TRBV4-3 and TRBJ1-2; D unclear. The V gene's germline CDR1 is LGHNA and CDR2 YSLEER. Trimming pared 0 bases from V and 8 bases from J, leaving 13 bases between. This CDR3 is 14 amino acids long. CDR3 sequence (DNA): TGCGCCAGCAGCCAAGAACCCCGGGTTCGAGGCTACACCTTC. This codes for CASSQEPRVRGYTF.

The chain is built from TRBV7-3 and TRBJ2-5; TRBD2 is a possible D gene (6 bases). CDR3 size: 13 residues. The germline V gene encodes CDR1 SGHTA and CDR2 FQGTGA. The V end was cut by 3 bases, the J end by 2 bases, with 7 bases between. CDR3 sequence: CASSLGGQETQYF. For the CDR3, the DNA is TGTGCCAGCAGCTTGGGGGGTCAAGAGACCCAGTACTTC.

This chain joins TRBV6-5 and TRBJ2-7; D ambiguous. The CDR3 has 11 residues. The germline V gene encodes CDR1 MNHEY and CDR2 SVGAGI. Trimming left V 6 bases short and J 2 bases short, with 5 bases between. CDR3 DNA sequence: TGTGCCAGCAGGAGAGCCTACGAGCAGTACTTC. Translated: CASRRAYEQYF.